Listed here is a single T cell receptor beta chain. The antigen is not known. The sample comes from a study of cytomegalovirus exposure and HLA in healthy donors. About the study: Approximately 200 million T cells yielded more than 90 million unique TCR beta sequences in earlier analysis. Study observations and caveats: The study flagged some 170 TCR beta chains as cytomegalovirus-associated.

CDR3 length: 13 amino acids. Germline CDR1 reads WNHNN; CDR2 reads SYGVQD (reference sequence). With 5 bases removed from V and 4 bases from J, the gap between germline ends came to 11 bases. The PCR employed 60 Vbeta primers together with 13 Jbeta primers. In the source study's methods: Per a later analysis, the number of unique TCR beta chains was roughly 83 million, of which around 9.9 million were shared. Produced via immunoSEQ multiplex PCR; TCRdb's table is partial and in-frame only. That table gives V, J and clone size, and the DNA gave D and trimming. The sample carries around 180,000 clones, approximately 84% recorded once.

The receptor's source is a woman in her 30s in good health and CMV-seropositive. The rearrangement links TRBV10-1 to TRBJ1-1; unclear D gene. Material: PBMCs. CDR3 protein: CASSRGPGTEAFF. For the CDR3, the DNA is TGCGCCAGCAGTAGAGGTCCGGGCACTGAAGCTTTCTTT.